The rows below give T cell receptor beta chains drawn from one sample of a study of CD8 T cells in ankylosing spondylitis. Via MiXCR, TCRdb re-called the 5' RACE reads, giving one row per CDR3 protein. The data hold more than 250,000 distinct CDR3 sequences, with around a tenth observed a single time. The sequencing input was blood, either unsorted or a sorted T cell fraction (not recorded which). The receptor source for this set is a female donor with ankylosing spondylitis or in good health (not recorded which). CDR3s include the opening cysteine and the closing phenylalanine or tryptophan. Fields, in order: CDR3 length, J gene, V gene, clone size, D gene, CDR3 DNA, CDR3 protein. A D gene is named only where the DNA matches it firmly. Size values are once, few and many counts, or a class for expanded clones, and some rows have none.

len: 13; j_gene: TRBJ2-7; v_gene: TRBV10-1; abundance: many; d_gene: -; CDR3nt: TGCGCCAGCAGTGAGTCCCAGGGGGGCGAGCAGTACTTC; CDR3aa: CASSESQGGEQYF
len: 13; j_gene: TRBJ1-6; v_gene: TRBV6-2/TRBV6-3; abundance: -; d_gene: -; CDR3nt: TGTGCCAGCAGGCCGACAGCCAATTCACCCCTCCACTTT; CDR3aa: CASRPTANSPLHF
len: 12; j_gene: TRBJ2-7; v_gene: TRBV29-1; abundance: many; d_gene: -; CDR3nt: TGCAGCGTTGTATTGCAGGCCGGTGAGCAGTACTTC; CDR3aa: CSVVLQAGEQYF
len: 15; j_gene: TRBJ2-7; v_gene: TRBV28; abundance: -; d_gene: -; CDR3nt: TGTGCCAGCAGCCAGCCCCCGCAGCTGCCCTACGAGCAGTCCTTC; CDR3aa: CASSQPPQLPYEQSF
len: 13; j_gene: TRBJ2-1; v_gene: TRBV29-1; abundance: -; d_gene: -; CDR3nt: TGCAGCGTTGGAGTGCGAAGCTACAATGAGCAGTTCTTC; CDR3aa: CSVGVRSYNEQFF
len: 15; j_gene: TRBJ2-1; v_gene: TRBV5-1; abundance: -; d_gene: TRBD2; CDR3nt: TGCGCCAGCAGCTTGGCTAGCGGGGGCTACAATGAGCAGTTCTTC; CDR3aa: CASSLASGGYNEQFF
len: 13; j_gene: TRBJ1-6; v_gene: TRBV5-1; abundance: -; d_gene: -; CDR3nt: TGCGCCAGCAGCTTGGAGGAGAATTCACCCCTCCACTTT; CDR3aa: CASSLEENSPLHF
len: 13; j_gene: TRBJ2-1; v_gene: TRBV7-9; abundance: -; d_gene: TRBD1; CDR3nt: TGTGCCAGCAGCTCCGACCCGGGACAGGGAACATTCTTC; CDR3aa: CASSSDPGQGTFF
len: 12; j_gene: TRBJ1-1; v_gene: TRBV29-1; abundance: many; d_gene: -; CDR3nt: TGCAGCGTTGTGGCGGAGAACACTGAAGCTTTCTTT; CDR3aa: CSVVAENTEAFF
len: 15; j_gene: TRBJ2-2; v_gene: TRBV2; abundance: -; d_gene: -; CDR3nt: TGTGCCAGCAGTGCTGACAGGATGAACACCGGGGAGCTGTTTTTT; CDR3aa: CASSADRMNTGELFF
len: 14; j_gene: TRBJ1-1; v_gene: TRBV24-1; abundance: many; d_gene: -; CDR3nt: TGTGCCACCAGTGATGGACTCTATGCAACTGAAGCTTTCTTT; CDR3aa: CATSDGLYATEAFF
len: 16; j_gene: TRBJ2-2; v_gene: TRBV20-1; abundance: many; d_gene: TRBD2; CDR3nt: TGCAGTGCTAGACGGGAGGGGAGGGCCGACACCGGGGAGCTGTTTTTT; CDR3aa: CSARREGRADTGELFF
len: 14; j_gene: TRBJ2-5; v_gene: TRBV7-9; abundance: many; d_gene: -; CDR3nt: TGTGCCAGCAGCGCGGGACTCCCAAGGGAGACCCAGTACTTC; CDR3aa: CASSAGLPRETQYF
len: 15; j_gene: TRBJ1-1; v_gene: TRBV7-8; abundance: -; d_gene: -; CDR3nt: TGTGCCAGCACTCCAGTATTAGGTGGATTTATTGAAGCTTTCTTT; CDR3aa: CASTPVLGGFIEAFF
len: 17; j_gene: TRBJ2-1; v_gene: TRBV20-1; abundance: once; d_gene: -; CDR3nt: TGCAGTGCTAGAGAGGTGGGAGTGGGGGCAATCTACAATGAGCAGTTCTTC; CDR3aa: CSAREVGVGAIYNEQFF
len: 13; j_gene: TRBJ2-1; v_gene: TRBV6-5; abundance: many; d_gene: TRBD2; CDR3nt: TGTGCCAGCAGTTACGGAATAGCGGGGGCTAGGTTCTTC; CDR3aa: CASSYGIAGARFF
len: 14; j_gene: TRBJ2-5; v_gene: TRBV28; abundance: many; d_gene: -; CDR3nt: TGTGCCAGCAGTTTGGTTCGGAACCAAGAGACCCAGTACTTC; CDR3aa: CASSLVRNQETQYF
len: 11; j_gene: TRBJ2-3; v_gene: TRBV9; abundance: -; d_gene: -; CDR3nt: TGTGCCAGCAGCGTAAGGGATACGCAGTATTTT; CDR3aa: CASSVRDTQYF
len: 12; j_gene: TRBJ2-7; v_gene: TRBV3-1; abundance: few; d_gene: -; CDR3nt: TGTGCCAGCAGCCCTTCCAGCCACGAGCAGTACTTC; CDR3aa: CASSPSSHEQYF
len: 16; j_gene: TRBJ2-5; v_gene: TRBV5-1; abundance: many; d_gene: -; CDR3nt: TGCGCCAGCAGCTTGGGTCCCATAGGGGTCCAAGAGACCCAGTACTTC; CDR3aa: CASSLGPIGVQETQYF
len: 17; j_gene: TRBJ2-1; v_gene: TRBV7-6; abundance: few; d_gene: TRBD2; CDR3nt: TGTGCCAGCAGCCGCAATGTACTAGCGAGCTCCTACAATGAGCAGTTCTTC; CDR3aa: CASSRNVLASSYNEQFF
len: 11; j_gene: TRBJ1-6; v_gene: TRBV20-1; abundance: many; d_gene: TRBD1; CDR3nt: TGCAGTGCTAATGCCGGGACAGGGGCCCACTTT; CDR3aa: CSANAGTGAHF
len: 13; j_gene: TRBJ2-7; v_gene: TRBV7-8; abundance: -; d_gene: TRBD1; CDR3nt: TGTGCCAGCAGCCGGCCCAGGGGGTACGAGCAGTACTTC; CDR3aa: CASSRPRGYEQYF
len: 16; j_gene: TRBJ1-1; v_gene: TRBV6-5; abundance: few; d_gene: TRBD1; CDR3nt: TGTGCCAGCAGTTGGACAGGTTTTTCCCTGAACACTGAAGCTTTCTTT; CDR3aa: CASSWTGFSLNTEAFF
len: 16; j_gene: TRBJ2-7; v_gene: TRBV7-9; abundance: many; d_gene: TRBD2; CDR3nt: TGTGCCAGCAGCTTACCACTAGCGGGGGGGCGAGGAGAGCAGTACTTC; CDR3aa: CASSLPLAGGRGEQYF
len: 14; j_gene: TRBJ2-7; v_gene: TRBV7-8; abundance: many; d_gene: -; CDR3nt: TGTGCCAGCAGCTTACGTGCTACCCTTAACGAGCAGTACTTC; CDR3aa: CASSLRATLNEQYF
len: 13; j_gene: TRBJ2-2; v_gene: TRBV15; abundance: medium-sized; d_gene: -; CDR3nt: TGTGCCACCAGCAGAGATTACCCCGGGGAGCTGTTTTTT; CDR3aa: CATSRDYPGELFF
len: 14; j_gene: TRBJ2-3; v_gene: TRBV24-1; abundance: many; d_gene: -; CDR3nt: TGTGCCACCAGTGACTCCCTACGGGAGGATACGCAGTATTTT; CDR3aa: CATSDSLREDTQYF
len: 14; j_gene: TRBJ2-5; v_gene: TRBV5-1; abundance: many; d_gene: -; CDR3nt: TGCGCCAGCAGCTTGGCGTTGGCAACGGAGACCCAGTACTTC; CDR3aa: CASSLALATETQYF
len: 16; j_gene: TRBJ2-1; v_gene: TRBV28; abundance: -; d_gene: -; CDR3nt: TGTGCCAGCAGTTTCCTTGTCCGTCGCTCCTACAATGAGCAGTTCTTC; CDR3aa: CASSFLVRRSYNEQFF
len: 14; j_gene: TRBJ1-2; v_gene: TRBV13; abundance: many; d_gene: -; CDR3nt: TGTGCCAGCAGCGGCCGGGACGGACCCTATGGCTACACCTTC; CDR3aa: CASSGRDGPYGYTF
len: 15; j_gene: TRBJ1-3; v_gene: TRBV12-3/TRBV12-4; abundance: many; d_gene: TRBD1; CDR3nt: TGTGCCAGCAGGGCGAACAGGGGCTCTGGAAACACCATATATTTT; CDR3aa: CASRANRGSGNTIYF
len: 16; j_gene: TRBJ1-1; v_gene: TRBV5-1; abundance: many; d_gene: -; CDR3nt: TGCGCCAGCAGCACCTCGGGCCCCGGGGACGGCACTGAAGCTTTCTTT; CDR3aa: CASSTSGPGDGTEAFF
len: 12; j_gene: TRBJ2-1; v_gene: TRBV10-3; abundance: -; d_gene: -; CDR3nt: TGTGCCATCAGTGGCAGCAGCGATGAGCAGTTCTTC; CDR3aa: CAISGSSDEQFF
len: 18; j_gene: TRBJ2-3; v_gene: TRBV11-2; abundance: -; d_gene: -; CDR3nt: TGTGCCAGCAGCTTAGGCATGCGGGTTGCGCGGGGCACAGATACGCAGTATTTT; CDR3aa: CASSLGMRVARGTDTQYF
len: 18; j_gene: TRBJ2-1; v_gene: TRBV3-1; abundance: -; d_gene: TRBD2; CDR3nt: TGTGCCATCAGTTCCCGGGGGTCTGGCGGGGGCTCCTACAATGAGCAGTTCTTC; CDR3aa: CAISSRGSGGGSYNEQFF
len: 15; j_gene: TRBJ1-1; v_gene: TRBV9; abundance: many; d_gene: TRBD1; CDR3nt: TGTGCCAGCAGCGTAGACGACAGGGAAATCACTGAAGCTTTCTTT; CDR3aa: CASSVDDREITEAFF
len: 14; j_gene: TRBJ1-6; v_gene: TRBV5-6; abundance: -; d_gene: -; CDR3nt: TGTGCCAGCAGCCGGGACCGAGAGAATTCACCCCTCCACTTT; CDR3aa: CASSRDRENSPLHF
len: 17; j_gene: TRBJ2-3; v_gene: TRBV5-1; abundance: -; d_gene: TRBD2; CDR3nt: TGCGCCAGCAGCGTTGGGGGGACTAGCGGGAGTGGTGGTACGCAGTATTTT; CDR3aa: CASSVGGTSGSGGTQYF
len: 15; j_gene: TRBJ2-1; v_gene: TRBV28; abundance: many; d_gene: -; CDR3nt: TGTGCCAGCAGACAGGAGGGAAGAACCTACAATGAGCAGTTCTTC; CDR3aa: CASRQEGRTYNEQFF
len: 14; j_gene: TRBJ2-7; v_gene: TRBV7-3; abundance: many; d_gene: -; CDR3nt: TGTGCCAGCAGCTTTTTTGGACACATGGGCGAGCAGTACTTC; CDR3aa: CASSFFGHMGEQYF
len: 15; j_gene: TRBJ1-6; v_gene: TRBV5-1; abundance: many; d_gene: -; CDR3nt: TGCGCCAGCAGCTCGGCCCAAACGAAGAATTCACCCCTCCACTTT; CDR3aa: CASSSAQTKNSPLHF
len: 11; j_gene: TRBJ2-1; v_gene: TRBV20-1; abundance: many; d_gene: -; CDR3nt: TGCAGTGCTGACGAGAGGGAGGAGCAGTTCTTC; CDR3aa: CSADEREEQFF
len: 15; j_gene: TRBJ1-6; v_gene: TRBV12-3/TRBV12-4; abundance: many; d_gene: TRBD1; CDR3nt: TGTGCCAGCAGTATTGGACAGGGGGCCGTTGGACCCCTCCACTTT; CDR3aa: CASSIGQGAVGPLHF
len: 11; j_gene: TRBJ2-7; v_gene: TRBV4-1; abundance: many; d_gene: -; CDR3nt: TGCGCCAGCCAGGGGGGGTCCGAGCAGTACTTC; CDR3aa: CASQGGSEQYF
len: 15; j_gene: TRBJ2-7; v_gene: TRBV6-1; abundance: many; d_gene: -; CDR3nt: TGTGCCAGCAGACCATGGGAAAGGGGAAAGTACGAGCAGTACTTC; CDR3aa: CASRPWERGKYEQYF
len: 14; j_gene: TRBJ1-6; v_gene: TRBV12-3/TRBV12-4; abundance: many; d_gene: -; CDR3nt: TGTGCCAGCAGTTCGGGCAGGCCTAATTCACCCCTCCACTTT; CDR3aa: CASSSGRPNSPLHF
len: 15; j_gene: TRBJ1-1; v_gene: TRBV7-2; abundance: many; d_gene: -; CDR3nt: TGTGCCAGCAGCTACTTCCCCGGGCAGGGGTTTGAAGCTTTCTTT; CDR3aa: CASSYFPGQGFEAFF
len: 13; j_gene: TRBJ1-2; v_gene: TRBV30; abundance: few; d_gene: -; CDR3nt: TGTGCCTCGATCCGGGACATTTACTCTGGCTACACCTTC; CDR3aa: CASIRDIYSGYTF